Listed here are 8 T cell receptor beta chains from one sample, sequenced in a study of blood T cell repertoires in COVID-19. The data were produced by immunoSEQ multiplex PCR, yet TCRdb's version contains in-frame clones alone and is incomplete. This sample has around 50,000 clones, with about 81% found just once. The specimen sequenced was peripheral blood. The source is a woman aged 55-75 years with acute or convalescent COVID-19.

The CDR3 protein is CASSSEGVTYNEQFF. The CDR3 DNA sequence: TGTGCCAGCAGCTCTGAGGGGGTGACCTACAATGAGCAGTTCTTC. The chain recombines TRBV7-3 with TRBJ2-1; D is perhaps TRBD1 (6 bases). Germline V gene lookup returns CDR1 SGHTA and CDR2 FQGTGA. V gave up 4 bases and J gave up 2 bases, with 12 bases separating them. This CDR3 is 15 amino acids long. Looking up the rest from reference TRBV7-3 and TRBJ2-1 gives the full variable domain: GAGVSQTPSNKVTEKGKYVELRCDPISGHTALYWYRQSLGQGPEFLIYFQGTGAADDSGLPNDRFFAVRPEGSVSTLKIQRTERGDSAVYLCASSSEGVTYNEQFFGPGTRLTVL.

The V gene is TRBV30, the J gene TRBJ1-2; D is perhaps TRBD1 (5 bases). Germline V gene data show CDR1 as GTSNPN and CDR2 as SVGIG (reference sequence). The V and J ends lost 1 base and 8 bases respectively, with 11 bases between them. This CDR3 is built from 12 residues. The CDR3 bases are TGTGCCTGGAGTGGGGGGACTCCGGGCTACACCTTC. Translation gives CAWSGGTPGYTF. Filled out from reference TRBV30 and TRBJ1-2, the complete variable domain reads SQTIHQWPATLVQPVGSPLSLECTVEGTSNPNLYWYRQAAGRGLQLLFYSVGIGQISSEVPQNLSASRPQDRQFILSSKKLLLSDSGFYLCAWSGGTPGYTFGSGTRLTVV.

The genes are TRBV7-2 and TRBJ1-1; 10 bases fit TRBD1. This CDR3 spans 16 amino acids. Germline-derived CDR1 and CDR2 are SGHTA and FQGNSA. Germline trimming cut 4 bases from V and 4 bases from J; bases unmatched to any gene: 9. The CDR3 coding sequence is TGTGCCAGCAGCTCAGGGGTCGGGACAGGGGTCACTGAAGCTTTCTTT. This sequence encodes CASSSGVGTGVTEAFF.

The chain is built from TRBV6-1 and TRBJ2-1; D is unclear. Per germline, CDR1 MNHNS and CDR2 SASEGT. This CDR3 has 11 residues. V lost 2 bases, J lost 14 bases, and 10 bases lay in between. In nucleotides, the CDR3 is TGTGCCAGCAGTGAAACGGGTCGGGAGTTCTTC. As protein: CASSETGREFF.

The chain links TRBV6-5 to TRBJ2-3, with a possible D match to TRBD2 (7 bases). There are 16 residues in the CDR3. Germline V gene data show CDR1 as MNHEY and CDR2 as SVGAGI. Trimming shortened V by 0 bases and J by 2 bases, and 12 bases separated the two germline ends. CDR3 nucleotides: TGTGCCAGCAGTTACTCGGCGGGGGCGGTCACAGATACGCAGTATTTT. Encoded protein: CASSYSAGAVTDTQYF.

This chain uses TRBV4-1 with TRBJ2-3; weak D call: TRBD1 (6 bases). V lost 5 bases and J 1 base, leaving 13 bases between the germline ends. The CDR3 has 15 amino acids. Germline loops: CDR1 MGHRA, CDR2 YSYEKL. In DNA, the CDR3 is TGCGCCAGCAGCGACAGGACATCGGGCACAGATACGCAGTATTTT. It specifies CASSDRTSGTDTQYF.

The chain joins TRBV11-2 to TRBJ2-1; TRBD1 matches at 9 bases. With 5 bases clipped from V and 8 bases from J, the junction kept 10 bases outside the gene matches. CDR3 length: 15 amino acids. The germline CDR1 and CDR2 sequences are SGHAT and FQNNGV. In nucleotides, the CDR3 is TGTGCCAGCAGCCAGCTTTCGGGACAGGGCCATGAGCAGTTCTTC. Encoded protein: CASSQLSGQGHEQFF.

The gene calls are TRBV5-4 and TRBJ2-7; 7 bases agree with TRBD1. This CDR3 spans 13 amino acids. Germline CDR1 and CDR2: SGHNT and YYREEE (reference sequence). V was pared by 2 bases and J by 2 bases, with 1 base of the junction left unmatched. The CDR3: CASSFGTAYEQYF. CDR3 nucleotides: TGTGCCAGCAGCTTTGGGACAGCCTACGAGCAGTACTTC.